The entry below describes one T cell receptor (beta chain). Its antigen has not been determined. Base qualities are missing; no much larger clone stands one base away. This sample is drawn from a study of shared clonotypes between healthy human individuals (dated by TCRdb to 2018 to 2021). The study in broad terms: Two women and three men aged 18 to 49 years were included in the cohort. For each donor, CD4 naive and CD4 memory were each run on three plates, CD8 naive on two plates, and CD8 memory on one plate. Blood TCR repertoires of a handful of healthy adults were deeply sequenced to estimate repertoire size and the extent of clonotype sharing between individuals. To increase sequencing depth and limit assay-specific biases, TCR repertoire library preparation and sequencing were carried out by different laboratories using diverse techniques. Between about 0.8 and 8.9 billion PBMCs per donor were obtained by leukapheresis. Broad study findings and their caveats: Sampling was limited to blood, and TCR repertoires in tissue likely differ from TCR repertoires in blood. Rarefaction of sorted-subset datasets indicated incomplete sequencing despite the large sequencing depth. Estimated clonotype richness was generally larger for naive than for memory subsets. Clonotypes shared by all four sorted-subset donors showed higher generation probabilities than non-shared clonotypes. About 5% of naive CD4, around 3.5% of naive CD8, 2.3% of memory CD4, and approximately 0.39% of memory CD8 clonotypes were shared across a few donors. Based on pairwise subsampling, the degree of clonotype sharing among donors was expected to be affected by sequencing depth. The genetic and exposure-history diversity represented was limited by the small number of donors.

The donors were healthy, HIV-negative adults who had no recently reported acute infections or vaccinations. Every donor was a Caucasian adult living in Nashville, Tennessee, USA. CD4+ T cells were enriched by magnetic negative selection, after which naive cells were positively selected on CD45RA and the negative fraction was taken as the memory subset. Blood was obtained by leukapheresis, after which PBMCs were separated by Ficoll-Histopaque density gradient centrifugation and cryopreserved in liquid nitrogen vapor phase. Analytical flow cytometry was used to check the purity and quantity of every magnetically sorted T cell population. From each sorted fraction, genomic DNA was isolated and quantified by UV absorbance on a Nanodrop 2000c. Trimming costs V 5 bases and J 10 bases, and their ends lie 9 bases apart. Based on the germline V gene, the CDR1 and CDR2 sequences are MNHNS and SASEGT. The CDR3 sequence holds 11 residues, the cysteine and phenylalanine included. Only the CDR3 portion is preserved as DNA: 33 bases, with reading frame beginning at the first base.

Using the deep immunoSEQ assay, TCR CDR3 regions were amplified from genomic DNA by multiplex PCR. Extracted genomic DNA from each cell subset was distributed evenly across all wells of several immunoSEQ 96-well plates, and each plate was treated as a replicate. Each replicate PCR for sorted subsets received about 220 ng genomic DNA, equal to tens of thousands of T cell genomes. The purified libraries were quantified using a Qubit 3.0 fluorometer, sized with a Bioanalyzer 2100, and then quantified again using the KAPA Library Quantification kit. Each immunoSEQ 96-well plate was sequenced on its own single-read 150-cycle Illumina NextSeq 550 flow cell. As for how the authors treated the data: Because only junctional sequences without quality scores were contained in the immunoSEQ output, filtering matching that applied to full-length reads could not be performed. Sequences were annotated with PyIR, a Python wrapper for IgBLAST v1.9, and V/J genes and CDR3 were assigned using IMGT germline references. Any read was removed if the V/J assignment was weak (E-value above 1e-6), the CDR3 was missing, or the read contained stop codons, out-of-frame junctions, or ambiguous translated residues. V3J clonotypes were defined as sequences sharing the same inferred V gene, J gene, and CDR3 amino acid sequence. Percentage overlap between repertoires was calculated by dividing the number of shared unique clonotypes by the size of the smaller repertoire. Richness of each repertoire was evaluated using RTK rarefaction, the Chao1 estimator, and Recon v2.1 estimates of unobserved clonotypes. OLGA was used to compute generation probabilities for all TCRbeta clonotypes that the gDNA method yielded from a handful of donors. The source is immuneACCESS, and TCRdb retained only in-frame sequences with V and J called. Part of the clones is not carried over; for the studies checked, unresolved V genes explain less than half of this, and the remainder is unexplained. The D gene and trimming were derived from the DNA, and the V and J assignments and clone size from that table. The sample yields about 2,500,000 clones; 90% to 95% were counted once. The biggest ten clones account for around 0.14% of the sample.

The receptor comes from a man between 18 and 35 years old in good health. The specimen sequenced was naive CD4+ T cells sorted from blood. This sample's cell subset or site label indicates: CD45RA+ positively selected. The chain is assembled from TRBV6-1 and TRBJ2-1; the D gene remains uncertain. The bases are TGTGCCAGCAGTACCGGGTGGGAGCAGTTCTTC. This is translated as CASSTGWEQFF.